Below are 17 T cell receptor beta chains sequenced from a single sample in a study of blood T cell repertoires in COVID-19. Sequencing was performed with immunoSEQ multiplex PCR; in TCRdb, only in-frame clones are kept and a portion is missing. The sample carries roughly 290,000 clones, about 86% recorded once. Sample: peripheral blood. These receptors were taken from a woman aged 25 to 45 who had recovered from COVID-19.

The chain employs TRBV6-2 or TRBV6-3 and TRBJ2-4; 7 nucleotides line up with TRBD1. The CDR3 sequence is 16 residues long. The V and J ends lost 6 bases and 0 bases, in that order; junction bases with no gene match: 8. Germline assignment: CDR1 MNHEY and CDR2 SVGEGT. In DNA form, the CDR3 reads TGTGCCAGCAGCCCCCGGACAGGATTAGCCAAAAACATTCAGTACTTC. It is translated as CASSPRTGLAKNIQYF.

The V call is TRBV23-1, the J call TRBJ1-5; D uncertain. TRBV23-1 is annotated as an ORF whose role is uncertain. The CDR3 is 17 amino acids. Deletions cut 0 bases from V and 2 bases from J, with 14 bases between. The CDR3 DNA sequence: TGCGCCAGCAGTCAATCAGGCCAGGCATCGGGCAATCAGCCCCAGCATTTT. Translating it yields CASSQSGQASGNQPQHF.

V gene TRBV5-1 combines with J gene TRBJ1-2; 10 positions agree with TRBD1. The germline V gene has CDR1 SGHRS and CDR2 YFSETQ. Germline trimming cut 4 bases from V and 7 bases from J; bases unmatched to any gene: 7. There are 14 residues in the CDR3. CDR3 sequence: CASSTGTGVFGYTF. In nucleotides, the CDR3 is TGCGCCAGCAGCACCGGGACAGGGGTATTTGGCTACACCTTC.

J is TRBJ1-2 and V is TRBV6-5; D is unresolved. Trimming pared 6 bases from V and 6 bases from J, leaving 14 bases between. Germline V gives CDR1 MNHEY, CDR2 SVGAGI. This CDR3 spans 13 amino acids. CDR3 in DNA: TGTGCCAGCAGAAAGCGATACTTCGATGGCTACACCTTC. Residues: CASRKRYFDGYTF.

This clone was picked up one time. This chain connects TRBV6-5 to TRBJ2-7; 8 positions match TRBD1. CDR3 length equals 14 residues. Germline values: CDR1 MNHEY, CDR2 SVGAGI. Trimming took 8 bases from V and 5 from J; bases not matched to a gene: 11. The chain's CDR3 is CASHPRTGSHEQYF. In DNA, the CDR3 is TGTGCCAGCCATCCAAGGACAGGGTCCCACGAGCAGTACTTC.

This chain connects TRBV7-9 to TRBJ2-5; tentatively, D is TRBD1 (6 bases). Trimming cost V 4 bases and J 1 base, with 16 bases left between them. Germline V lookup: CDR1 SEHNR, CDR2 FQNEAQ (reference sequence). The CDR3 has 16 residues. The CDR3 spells CASSWTTRDTQETQYF. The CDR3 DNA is TGTGCCAGCAGCTGGACGACCCGGGACACCCAAGAGACCCAGTACTTC.

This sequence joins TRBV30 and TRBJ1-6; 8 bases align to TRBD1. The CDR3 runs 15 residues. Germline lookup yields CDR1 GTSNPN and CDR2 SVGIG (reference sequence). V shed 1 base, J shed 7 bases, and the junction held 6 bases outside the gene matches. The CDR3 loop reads CAWSAQGAKNSPLHF. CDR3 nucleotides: TGTGCCTGGAGTGCCCAGGGGGCTAAGAATTCACCCCTCCACTTT.

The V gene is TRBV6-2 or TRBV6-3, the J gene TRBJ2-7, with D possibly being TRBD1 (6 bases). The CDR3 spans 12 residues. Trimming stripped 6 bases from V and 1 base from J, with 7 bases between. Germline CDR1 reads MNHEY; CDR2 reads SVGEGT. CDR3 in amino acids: CASSQGSYEQYF. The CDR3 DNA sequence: TGTGCCAGCAGCCAGGGGTCCTACGAGCAGTACTTC.

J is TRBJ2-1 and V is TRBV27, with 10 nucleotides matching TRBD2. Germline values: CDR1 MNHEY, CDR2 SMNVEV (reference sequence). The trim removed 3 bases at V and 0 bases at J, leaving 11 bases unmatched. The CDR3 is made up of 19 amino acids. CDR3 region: CASSFVLAGRVFSYNEQFF. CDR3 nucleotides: TGTGCCAGCAGTTTCGTACTAGCGGGACGTGTCTTCTCCTACAATGAGCAGTTCTTC.

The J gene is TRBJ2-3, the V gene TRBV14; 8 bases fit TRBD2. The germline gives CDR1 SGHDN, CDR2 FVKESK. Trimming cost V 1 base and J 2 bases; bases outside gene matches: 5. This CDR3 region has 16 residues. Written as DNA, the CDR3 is TGTGCCAGCAGCCAAGCCACTAGCGGATACACAGATACGCAGTATTTT. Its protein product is CASSQATSGYTDTQYF.

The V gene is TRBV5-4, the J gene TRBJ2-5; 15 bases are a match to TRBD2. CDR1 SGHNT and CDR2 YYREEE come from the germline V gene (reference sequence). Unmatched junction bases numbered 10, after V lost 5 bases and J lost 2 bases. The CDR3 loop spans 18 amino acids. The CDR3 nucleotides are TGTGCCAGCAGTAAACCGGGACTAGCGGGGGGCGGGCAAGAGACCCAGTACTTC. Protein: CASSKPGLAGGGQETQYF.

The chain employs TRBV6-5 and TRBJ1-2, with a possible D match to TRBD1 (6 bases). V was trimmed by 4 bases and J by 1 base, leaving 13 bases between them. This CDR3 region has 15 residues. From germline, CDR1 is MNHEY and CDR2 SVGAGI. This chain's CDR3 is CASSSHRENNYGYTF. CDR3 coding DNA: TGTGCCAGCAGTTCTCACAGGGAGAATAACTATGGCTACACCTTC.

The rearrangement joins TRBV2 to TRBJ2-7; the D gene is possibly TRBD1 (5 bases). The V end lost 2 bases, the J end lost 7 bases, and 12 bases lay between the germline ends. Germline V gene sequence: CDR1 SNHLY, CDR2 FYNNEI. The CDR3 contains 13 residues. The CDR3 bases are TGTGCCAGCAGTGAACCCAGGGTAGGAGAGCAGTACTTC. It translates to CASSEPRVGEQYF. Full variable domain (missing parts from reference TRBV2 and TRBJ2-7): EPEVTQTPSHQVTQMGQEVILRCVPISNHLYFYWYRQILGQKVEFLVSFYNNEISEKSEIFDDQFSVERPDGSNFTLKIRSTKLEDSAMYFCASSEPRVGEQYFGPGTRLTVT.

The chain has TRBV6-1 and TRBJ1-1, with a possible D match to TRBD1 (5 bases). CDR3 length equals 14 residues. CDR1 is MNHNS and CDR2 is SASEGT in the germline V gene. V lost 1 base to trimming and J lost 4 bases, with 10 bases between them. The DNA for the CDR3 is TGTGCCAGCAGTGAAGTCAGGGTAGGCACTGAAGCTTTCTTT. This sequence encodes CASSEVRVGTEAFF.

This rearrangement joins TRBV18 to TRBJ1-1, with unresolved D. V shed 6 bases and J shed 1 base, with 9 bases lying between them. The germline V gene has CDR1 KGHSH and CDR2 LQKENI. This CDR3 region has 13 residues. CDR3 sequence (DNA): TGTGCCAGCTCGCGGGGAAGGAACACTGAAGCTTTCTTT. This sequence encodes CASSRGRNTEAFF.

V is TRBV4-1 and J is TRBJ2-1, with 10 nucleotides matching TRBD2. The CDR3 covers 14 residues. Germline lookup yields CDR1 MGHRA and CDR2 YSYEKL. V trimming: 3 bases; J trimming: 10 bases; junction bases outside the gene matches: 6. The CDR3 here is CASSQTSGPGEQFF. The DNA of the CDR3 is TGCGCCAGCAGCCAGACTAGCGGGCCCGGGGAGCAGTTCTTC.

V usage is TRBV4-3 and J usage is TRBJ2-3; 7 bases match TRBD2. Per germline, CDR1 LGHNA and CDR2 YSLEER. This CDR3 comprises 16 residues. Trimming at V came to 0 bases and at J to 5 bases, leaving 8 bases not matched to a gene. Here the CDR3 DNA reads TGCGCCAGCAGCCAAGATGGGGGGGAGGGCGGAGATACGCAGTATTTT. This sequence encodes CASSQDGGEGGDTQYF.